Reported below is one TCR beta chain. V was clipped by 1 base and J by 1 base, with 9 bases between them. CDR1 is SGHRS and CDR2 is YFSETQ in the germline V gene. The CDR3 is made up of 15 amino acids. The data derive from a study of blood T cell repertoires in COVID-19. For the study at large: Whether acute or convalescent, the COVID-19 samples came from the United States, Italy and Spain. PBMCs, B-cell-depleted T cells, or T cells provided the cDNA or gDNA that made up the material.

The protocol was immunoSEQ multiplex PCR, while the TCRdb copy is restricted to in-frame clones and leaves out a portion. Among tens of thousands of clones listed, 85% were seen once. Sample: peripheral blood. The chain has TRBV5-1 and TRBJ1-5, with D maybe TRBD1 (6 bases). This receptor was obtained from a man aged 50-59 years with active COVID-19. The CDR3 sequence is CASSLTGLSNQPQHF. The CDR3 DNA follows: TGCGCCAGCAGCTTGACAGGGCTGAGCAATCAGCCCCAGCATTTT.